The sample holds a few counts of the clone carrying this TCR beta chain. The study defined stable Graves' hyperthyroidism as no ophthalmopathy progression within 18 months. This record comes from a study of T cells in Graves' hyperthyroidism and ophthalmopathy. TCR beta CDR3 region amplification was performed from RNA transcripts. An initial round of RT-PCR targeting the TCR CDR3 relied on the HTBI primer set. Each CDR3 protein is one row after TCRdb ran MiXCR on the multiplex PCR reads. The profile shows about 320,000 distinct CDR3 sequences, roughly 15% of them singletons. J was trimmed by 2 bases and V by 2 bases; bases with no gene match: 17. This CDR3 contains 20 residues. Germline values: CDR1 SGHDN, CDR2 FVKESK.

The sequence derives from a man between 25 and 39 years old with Graves' hyperthyroidism. The sequencing sample was made of blood. The V call is TRBV14, the J call TRBJ2-3; 9 bases fit TRBD2. This chain's CDR3 is CASSQSRSGRPHPFTDTQYF. Written as DNA, the CDR3 is TGTGCCAGCAGCCAATCCCGCAGCGGGAGGCCTCACCCCTTCACAGATACGCAGTATTTT.